The clone carrying this TCR beta chain has just a few counts. As yet, its antigen is unknown. The source of the sample is a study of T cell repertoires in cytomegalovirus infection. Study as a whole: CMV epitopes used comprised recently identified HLA-C-restricted ones and well-studied HLA-B-restricted ones. Regarding the study as a whole: The ex vivo response was dominated by HLA-C-restricted CMV-specific TCR beta clonotypes.

A single record per CDR3 protein comes from TCRdb applying MiXCR to the reads. The table lists roughly 500,000 distinct CDR3 sequences, roughly a third of them singletons. The input for sequencing was cultured PBMCs, taken from culture after CMV antigen stimulation. The sequence derives from a human donor in good health (CMV status not recorded). Some clones in this sample may be carry-over from other donors' samples.

The CDR3 DNA reads as TGTGCCAGCAGCCCTACTAGCGGGGCCCTGTTCTTC. Residues: CASSPTSGALFF. The chain recombines TRBV7-9 with TRBJ2-1; 10 bases fit TRBD2. The trim removed 5 bases at V and 15 bases at J, leaving 7 bases unmatched. Per germline, CDR1 SEHNR and CDR2 FQNEAQ (reference sequence). The CDR3 totals 12 residues.